This T cell receptor (beta chain) was retrieved from a study of response to subunit inactivated influenza vaccine. Points from the study as a whole: There was a suggestion from the authors that each seasonal influenza vaccination recruits few new T cells.

Each CDR3 protein gets one entry after TCRdb re-called the RT-PCR reads with MiXCR. The sample shows under 550,000 distinct CDR3 sequences, approximately 7.8% of them seen only once. This clonotype was observed many times. Its matching antigen is unknown. The length of the CDR3 is 13 residues. Germline V gene data show CDR1 as LGHDT and CDR2 as YNNKEL (reference sequence). J gave up 7 bases and V 5 bases, and 8 bases lay outside the gene matches. V and J are TRBV3-1 and TRBJ2-7, with 7 nucleotides matching TRBD2. The TCR sequence derives from a man aged 45-69 years who received an inactivated influenza vaccine. The material sequenced was PBMCs from blood, taken approximately 25 months after vaccination. The CDR3 loop reads CASSDLGGREQYF. Here the CDR3 DNA reads TGTGCCAGCAGCGACCTGGGAGGGCGTGAGCAGTACTTC.